This record concerns one T cell receptor (beta chain) sequence. Antigen unknown. V was pared by 1 base and J by 7 bases, with 4 bases of the junction left unmatched. The CDR3 has 14 amino acids. CDR1 and CDR2 from the germline V gene are SGHTA and FQGNSA. It was into CD45RA+ naive and CD45RA-negative memory subsets that the CD4+ cells were split. Deep-level settings were used for running the assay. Genomic DNA belonging to each subset was distributed in equal measure over several immunoSEQ plates. Profiled with immunoSEQ multiplex PCR; TCRdb holds only in-frame clones, not every one. The data contain millions of clones, more than 80% of them singletons. These data belong to a study of shared clonotypes between healthy human individuals. Study results and caveats: Naive subsets generally had larger estimated richness than memory subsets.

This sequence joins TRBV7-2 and TRBJ1-5; 7 nucleotides match TRBD1. The receptor comes from a man aged 18 to 29 in good health. Sequenced: naive CD4+ T cells sorted from blood. As for subset: CD45RA+ positively selected. CDR3: CASSLVAGGQPQHF. As DNA, the CDR3 is TGTGCCAGCAGCTTAGTGGCAGGGGGGCAGCCCCAGCATTTT.